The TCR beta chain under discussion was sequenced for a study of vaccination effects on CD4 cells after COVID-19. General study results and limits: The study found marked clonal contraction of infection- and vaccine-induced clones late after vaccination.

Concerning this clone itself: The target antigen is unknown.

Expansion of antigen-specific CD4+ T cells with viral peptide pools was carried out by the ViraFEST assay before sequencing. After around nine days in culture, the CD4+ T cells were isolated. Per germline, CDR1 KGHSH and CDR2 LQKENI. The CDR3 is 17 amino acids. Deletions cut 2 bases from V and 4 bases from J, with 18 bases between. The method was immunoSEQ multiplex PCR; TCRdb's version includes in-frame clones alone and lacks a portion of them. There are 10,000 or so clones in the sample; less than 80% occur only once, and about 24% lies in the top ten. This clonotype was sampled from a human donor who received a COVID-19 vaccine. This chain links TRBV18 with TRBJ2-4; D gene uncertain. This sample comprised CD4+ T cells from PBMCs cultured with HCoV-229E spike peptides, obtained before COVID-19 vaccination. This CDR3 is CASSPFGSSAGKNIQYF. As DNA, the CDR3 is TGTGCCAGCTCACCATTTGGATCCTCGGCCGGAAAAAACATTCAGTACTTC.